The TCR beta chain under discussion was sequenced for a study of shared clonotypes between healthy human individuals. The data were produced by immunoSEQ multiplex PCR, yet TCRdb's version contains in-frame clones alone and is incomplete. Seen here are roughly 490,000 clones, 79% observed once, and the top ten hold approximately 12%. Germline lookup yields CDR1 SGDLS and CDR2 YYNGEE. The CDR3 is made up of 13 amino acids. V was cut by 2 bases and J by 8 bases, with 13 bases left in between. This receptor was identified in a woman in her thirties or forties in good health. Some clones in this sample may be carry-over from other donors' samples. J is TRBJ2-5 and V is TRBV9; D gene ambiguous. What was sequenced was PBMCs. The DNA for the CDR3 is TGTGCCAGCAGCGTCGGTGGGGTCGGAACCCAGTACTTC. Translation: CASSVGGVGTQYF.